These 19 T cell receptor beta chains were sequenced from one sample in a study of blood T cell repertoires in COVID-19. The protocol was immunoSEQ multiplex PCR, while the TCRdb copy is restricted to in-frame clones and leaves out a portion. The sample lists around 380,000 clones, more than 75% occurring once. Material: peripheral blood. These receptors originate from a human donor with acute or convalescent COVID-19. The donor label of this sample is uncertain.

CDR3 amino acids: CASSRVRGRTDTQYF. The CDR3 region has the DNA TGTGCCAGCAGTAGGGTGCGGGGACGAACAGATACGCAGTATTTT. The rearrangement links TRBV27 to TRBJ2-3; perhaps TRBD2 as D (6 bases). V lost 5 bases, J lost 3 bases, and 15 bases lay in between. This CDR3 comprises 15 residues. In germline, CDR1 is MNHEY, CDR2 SMNVEV (reference sequence).

The rearrangement links TRBV5-4 to TRBJ1-2; no clear D. Deletions cut 4 bases from V and 8 bases from J, with 12 bases between. Germline lookup yields CDR1 SGHNT and CDR2 YYREEE (reference sequence). This CDR3 has 12 amino acids. The CDR3 sequence: CASSDTSWGYTF. In nucleotides, the CDR3 is TGTGCCAGCAGCGACACCTCGTGGGGCTACACCTTC. Drawing the rest from reference TRBV5-4 and TRBJ1-2, the complete variable domain is ETGVTQSPTHLIKTRGQQVTLRCSSQSGHNTVSWYQQALGQGPQFIFQYYREEENGRGNFPPRFSGLQFPNYSSELNVNALELDDSALYLCASSDTSWGYTFGSGTRLTVV.

V and J are TRBV3-1 (or the pseudogene TRBV3-2) and TRBJ1-1; no firm D call. The CDR3 length is 12 residues. The germline V and J ends were trimmed by 0 bases and 5 bases, with 4 bases remaining between them. The germline V gene has CDR1 LGHDT and CDR2 YNNKEL (reference sequence). The CDR3 protein is CASSQDVTEAFF. The CDR3 DNA sequence: TGTGCCAGCAGCCAAGATGTAACTGAAGCTTTCTTT.

The chain has TRBV2 and TRBJ1-1, with a tentative D call TRBD1 (5 bases). V was cut by 6 bases and J by 8 bases, with 7 bases left in between. Germline V gene lookup returns CDR1 SNHLY and CDR2 FYNNEI. This CDR3 is 10 amino acids long. The CDR3: CASRGQEAFF. The CDR3 DNA reads TGTGCCAGCAGGGGGCAGGAAGCTTTCTTT.

The chain employs TRBV5-6 and TRBJ2-7; D unresolved. CDR1 is SGHDT and CDR2 is YYEEEE in the germline V gene. Trimming pared 1 base from V and 0 bases from J, leaving 5 bases between. The CDR3 totals 13 residues. In nucleotides, the CDR3 is TGTGCCAGCAGCTTGATCAGCTCCTACGAGCAGTACTTC. It yields the protein CASSLISSYEQYF.

In DNA, the CDR3 is TGTGCCATCAGTGAACCGGGAAGGCAGGAGACCCAGTACTTC. Translation gives CAISEPGRQETQYF. The J gene is TRBJ2-5, the V gene TRBV10-3; D perhaps matches TRBD2 (5 bases). The V gene lost 3 bases and the J gene lost 5 bases, with 13 bases spanning the gap. The CDR3 totals 14 residues. CDR1 is ENHRY, CDR2 SYGVKD, per germline.

The J gene is TRBJ1-1, the V gene TRBV29-1, with TRBD1 matching 8 bases. The V and J ends lost 5 bases and 1 base, in that order; junction bases with no gene match: 15. This CDR3 has 17 residues. Per germline, CDR1 SQVTM and CDR2 ANQGSEA. CDR3 in amino acids: CSVTRSDRGRGNTEAFF. The CDR3 region has the DNA TGCAGCGTTACACGGAGCGACAGGGGTCGGGGGAACACTGAAGCTTTCTTT. The full variable domain, completed using reference TRBV29-1 and TRBJ1-1, is SAVISQKPSRDICQRGTSLTIQCQVDSQVTMMFWYRQQPGQSLTLIATANQGSEATYESGFVIDKFPISRPNLTFSTLTVSNMSPEDSSIYLCSVTRSDRGRGNTEAFFGQGTRLTVV.

The chain uses TRBV28 and TRBJ2-3; TRBD1 agrees at 7 bases. There are 14 residues in the CDR3. The V gene end was trimmed by 10 bases and the J gene end by 4 bases; junction bases not matched to a gene: 11. Germline CDR1 and CDR2: MDHEN and SYDVKM. DNA for the CDR3: TGTGCCATAGGGGGCGGATGGGGGCCAGATACGCAGTATTTT. Amino acids: CAIGGGWGPDTQYF.

The genes are TRBV28 and TRBJ1-4, with 9 bases lining up with TRBD1. The CDR3 consists of 16 residues. Unmatched junction bases numbered 15, after V lost 6 bases and J lost 10 bases. CDR1 and CDR2 (germline): MDHEN, SYDVKM. CDR3 in DNA: TGTGCCAGCAGCTTTGGGGGGACAGGGCAGGATGGAAAACTGTTTTTT. Amino acids: CASSFGGTGQDGKLFF.

The chain employs TRBV25-1 and TRBJ1-4; D is unresolved. V lost 4 bases and J 2 bases, leaving 14 bases between the germline ends. Per the germline V gene, CDR1 is MGHDK and CDR2 is SYGVNS. There are 16 residues in the CDR3. This chain's CDR3 is CASSASSGRTNEKLFF. In DNA form, the CDR3 reads TGTGCCAGCAGTGCCTCGTCGGGGAGGACTAATGAAAAACTGTTTTTT.

The J gene is TRBJ2-5, the V gene TRBV7-9, with D possibly being TRBD2 (6 bases). The V gene's germline CDR1 is SEHNR and CDR2 FQNEAQ (reference sequence). This CDR3 comprises 15 residues. V lost 4 bases, J lost 2 bases, and 14 bases lay in between. This chain's CDR3 is CASSSYRDWQETQYF. The CDR3 DNA reads TGTGCCAGCAGCTCTTACCGGGACTGGCAAGAGACCCAGTACTTC.

The chain links TRBV6-1 to TRBJ2-1, with TRBD1 matching 8 bases. With 4 bases clipped from V and 5 bases from J, the junction kept 13 bases outside the gene matches. The CDR3 contains 17 residues. Germline V CDR1 and CDR2: MNHNS, SASEGT. Here the CDR3 DNA reads TGTGCCAGCAGTGTTCAGGGGGCCGTAGTTCGGGACAATGAGCAGTTCTTC. Encoded protein: CASSVQGAVVRDNEQFF.

Notes on this clone: Other DNA sequences in the sample encode the same CDR3. The rearrangement joins TRBV5-1 to TRBJ2-1; no firm D call. Trimming took off 2 bases at V and 5 bases at J, with 2 bases between the two ends. The CDR3 runs to 11 residues. The germline V gene has CDR1 SGHRS and CDR2 YFSETQ. In DNA form, the CDR3 reads TGCGCCAGCAGCTTCAACAATGAGCAGTTCTTC. This gives the protein CASSFNNEQFF.

For the CDR3, the DNA is TGCGCCAGCAGCTTTACCGGGACTACTGAAGCTTTCTTT. Protein product: CASSFTGTTEAFF. V is TRBV5-1 and J is TRBJ1-1, with a possible D match to TRBD1 (5 bases). Germline loops: CDR1 SGHRS, CDR2 YFSETQ. This CDR3 has 13 residues. Trimming shortened V by 2 bases and J by 5 bases, and 10 bases separated the two germline ends.

A few counts support this clone. The V gene is TRBV6-4, the J gene TRBJ2-2; D is undetermined. Germline CDR1 reads MRHNA; CDR2 reads SNTAGT. The CDR3 is 13 amino acids. V was shortened by 4 bases and J by 4 bases, with 7 bases between the two germline ends. The CDR3, as DNA: TGTGCCAGCAGTGTGACGGGCACCGGGGAGCTGTTTTTT. Residues: CASSVTGTGELFF.

This clone has only a few counts. The chain is built from TRBV23-1 and TRBJ1-1, with D unclear. TRBV23-1 counts as an open reading frame of uncertain function. The length of the CDR3 is 14 residues. The V and J ends lost 2 bases and 11 bases respectively, with 18 bases between them. This CDR3 reads CASSQGESPREAFF. CDR3 bases: TGCGCCAGCAGTCAAGGCGAATCCCCGAGGGAGGCTTTCTTT.

The chain carries TRBV6-5 and TRBJ2-2, with D perhaps matching TRBD1 (7 bases). Germline V lookup: CDR1 MNHEY, CDR2 SVGAGI. V was cut by 6 bases and J by 3 bases, with 11 bases left in between. There are 14 residues in the CDR3. CDR3 sequence: CASSSRGDTGELFF. The CDR3 DNA reads TGTGCCAGCAGCAGCAGGGGGGACACCGGGGAGCTGTTTTTT.

This clone occurred once. The chain carries TRBV2 and TRBJ1-5, with 7 nucleotides matching TRBD1. Germline CDR1 reads SNHLY; CDR2 reads FYNNEI. CDR3 length: 14 amino acids. Trimming cost V 6 bases and J 2 bases; bases outside gene matches: 4. CDR3 protein: CASRGTAGNQPQHF. The DNA of the CDR3 is TGTGCCAGCAGAGGGACAGCGGGCAATCAGCCCCAGCATTTT.

This chain links TRBV18 with TRBJ1-4; TRBD1 might be the D (6 bases). Germline lookup yields CDR1 KGHSH and CDR2 LQKENI. V gave up 2 bases and J gave up 2 bases, with 9 bases separating them. CDR3 length equals 15 residues. CDR3 coding DNA: TGTGCCAGCTCACCAACAGGGTTGACTAATGAAAAACTGTTTTTT. Encoded protein: CASSPTGLTNEKLFF.